The 24 T cell receptor beta chains presented below share a single source sample, sequenced in a study of a mutant IDH1 vaccine in newly diagnosed glioma. Specified time point: baseline, week 1 (first vaccination visit). Treatment given: pre-vaccination baseline after standard-of-care therapy. Here immunoSEQ multiplex PCR was the method, and the copy in TCRdb shows in-frame clones only, minus some. Of 85,000 to 100,000 clones in the sample, around three quarters were seen once. The source material was PBMCs, sampled from a glioma patient treated with radiotherapy, temozolomide or both. These receptors came from a man aged 40-49 years with glioma.

The chain recombines TRBV10-3 with TRBJ2-1; D might be TRBD2 (6 bases). The germline CDR1 and CDR2 sequences are ENHRY and SYGVKD. V was pared by 6 bases and J by 4 bases, with 13 bases between. CDR3 length: 14 amino acids. The CDR3 reads CAIRPRDLYNEQFF. CDR3 DNA: TGTGCCATCAGGCCCCGGGACTTATACAATGAGCAGTTCTTC.

This clone occurred a few times. The chain links TRBV28 to TRBJ2-5, with a possible D match to TRBD1 (5 bases). The CDR3 covers 13 residues. Germline V lookup: CDR1 MDHEN, CDR2 SYDVKM. Deletions cut 4 bases from V and 5 bases from J, with 11 bases between. The CDR3 reads CASSYGASETQYF. CDR3 nucleotides: TGTGCCAGCAGTTATGGGGCTAGTGAGACCCAGTACTTC.

V is TRBV9 and J is TRBJ1-1; tentative D call: TRBD1 (6 bases). The CDR3 runs 14 residues. The V end was cut by 4 bases, the J end by 7 bases, with 17 bases between. CDR1 and CDR2 (germline): SGDLS, YYNGEE. CDR3 sequence: CASSSSEGGVEAFF. The CDR3 DNA follows: TGTGCCAGCAGCTCCAGCGAGGGGGGGGTTGAAGCTTTCTTT.

A single count supports this clone. The V gene is TRBV28, the J gene TRBJ1-6; D is unclear. Per the germline V gene, CDR1 is MDHEN and CDR2 is SYDVKM. Trimming took 6 bases from V and 8 from J, leaving 8 bases between them. CDR3 length: 12 amino acids. The CDR3 here is CASSLGHSPLHF. CDR3 DNA: TGTGCCAGCAGCCTTGGACATTCACCCCTCCACTTT.

V gene TRBV6-1 combines with J gene TRBJ1-3; 9 bases match TRBD1. Germline loops: CDR1 MNHNS, CDR2 SASEGT. This CDR3 spans 18 amino acids. With V trimmed by 2 bases and J by 4 bases, 12 bases remained unmatched. CDR3 sequence: CASSEYGDRASGGNTIYF. In DNA form, the CDR3 reads TGTGCCAGCAGTGAATACGGGGACAGGGCGTCGGGGGGAAACACCATATATTTT.

A word on this clone: Additional DNA sequences in this sample encode the identical CDR3. The rearrangement links TRBV19 to TRBJ1-4; no reliable D call. This CDR3 contains 12 residues. Germline CDR1 and CDR2: LNHDA and SQIVND (reference sequence). V was shortened by 2 bases and J by 8 bases, with 6 bases between the two germline ends. The CDR3 protein is CASSIFGEKLFF. For the CDR3, the DNA is TGTGCCAGTAGTATATTCGGAGAAAAACTGTTTTTT.

This rearrangement joins TRBV7-2 to TRBJ1-1; D possibly corresponds to TRBD1 (6 bases). The CDR3 has 16 residues. Germline V gives CDR1 SGHTA, CDR2 FQGNSA. V gave up 1 base and J gave up 2 bases, with 14 bases separating them. The CDR3 sequence is CASSLGLRTANTEAFF. In DNA, the CDR3 is TGTGCCAGCAGCTTAGGACTAAGGACAGCCAACACTGAAGCTTTCTTT.

The V gene is TRBV6-4, the J gene TRBJ2-1; D perhaps matches TRBD1 (6 bases). From germline, CDR1 is MRHNA and CDR2 SNTAGT. Between the trimmed V and J ends, which lost 6 bases and 4 bases, there was a span of 10 bases. This CDR3 has 13 amino acids. The CDR3: CASRRTVYNEQFF. Here the CDR3 DNA reads TGTGCCAGCAGACGGACAGTTTACAATGAGCAGTTCTTC.

J is TRBJ1-2 and V is TRBV5-4; D might be TRBD1 (6 bases). Between the trimmed V and J ends, which lost 4 bases and 4 bases, there was a span of 11 bases. Germline V gene sequence: CDR1 SGHNT, CDR2 YYREEE (reference sequence). This CDR3 contains 13 residues. The CDR3, as DNA: TGTGCCAGCAGCCCCGGCAGGGGCTATGGCTACACCTTC. It translates to CASSPGRGYGYTF.

The genes are TRBV7-3 and TRBJ1-4; D may be TRBD1 (6 bases). The germline V gene has CDR1 SGHTA and CDR2 FQGTGA. The ends were cut back, 4 bases at V and 0 bases at J, with 21 bases in the middle. The CDR3 consists of 19 residues. CDR3 loop: CASSYTSDSRSATNEKLFF. Here the CDR3 DNA reads TGTGCCAGCAGCTATACCTCGGACAGCCGGTCAGCAACTAATGAAAAACTGTTTTTT.

This clone was seen a handful of times. The chain has TRBV12-2 and TRBJ1-5. TRBV12-2 counts as a pseudogene. This CDR3 has 17 residues. CDR3 region: CASRLSRDQILYQPQHF. CDR3 coding DNA: TGTGCAAGTCGCTTATCCCGGGACCAAATCTTATATCAGCCCCAGCATTTT.

This chain links TRBV9 with TRBJ2-1; 9 nucleotides agree with TRBD2. CDR3 length: 17 amino acids. The V segment lost 0 bases and the J segment 0 bases; nucleotides outside the gene matches: 4. Germline CDR1 is SGDLS and CDR2 is YYNGEE. Here the CDR3 reads CASSVGVSGSSYNEQFF. The CDR3 DNA sequence: TGTGCCAGCAGCGTAGGGGTTAGCGGGAGCTCCTACAATGAGCAGTTCTTC.

The gene calls are TRBV27 and TRBJ1-2; possibly TRBD1 for D (6 bases). Trimming shortened V by 0 bases and J by 2 bases, and 13 bases separated the two germline ends. The V gene's germline CDR1 is MNHEY and CDR2 SMNVEV (reference sequence). CDR3 length: 16 amino acids. CDR3 coding DNA: TGTGCCAGCAGTTTATCGAGGGACACCATCAACTATGGCTACACCTTC. Its protein is CASSLSRDTINYGYTF.

This clone showed up just a few times. The genes are TRBV2 and TRBJ2-5; 11 bases match TRBD2. Trimming cost V 9 bases and J 4 bases; bases outside gene matches: 10. Per germline, CDR1 SNHLY and CDR2 FYNNEI. CDR3 length equals 15 residues. The DNA for the CDR3 is TGTGCCAGTCTTATTAGCGGGGGGGTCCGAGAGACCCAGTACTTC. This codes for CASLISGGVRETQYF.

In its sample, this clone was seen once. This sequence joins TRBV12-2 and TRBJ1-5. TRBV12-2 is marked as a pseudogene. CDR3 length: 16 amino acids. The CDR3 is CASRLAKGPPNQPQHF. CDR3 bases: TGTGCAAGTCGCTTAGCAAAGGGCCCGCCTAATCAGCCCCAGCATTTT.

V and J are TRBV4-3 and TRBJ1-1; D unclear. Looked up from germline, CDR1 is LGHNA and CDR2 is YSLEER. The CDR3 runs 14 residues. The germline V and J ends were trimmed by 0 bases and 4 bases, with 9 bases remaining between them. The CDR3: CASSQDLAATEAFF. CDR3 nucleotides: TGCGCCAGCAGCCAAGATTTGGCGGCCACTGAAGCTTTCTTT.

V is TRBV19 and J is TRBJ1-2; D call uncertain. V was shortened by 5 bases and J by 7 bases, with 5 bases between the two germline ends. The CDR3 length is 10 residues. The germline V gene encodes CDR1 LNHDA and CDR2 SQIVND (reference sequence). The CDR3 DNA reads TGTGCCAGTAGTGGTGGTGGCTACACCTTC. It codes for CASSGGGYTF.

The chain links TRBV19 to TRBJ1-5; TRBD1 agrees at 10 bases. CDR3 size: 16 residues. The trim removed 6 bases at V and 2 bases at J, leaving 7 bases unmatched. Germline V lookup: CDR1 LNHDA, CDR2 SQIVND (reference sequence). The CDR3 here is CASRSPGQGGNQPQHF. The CDR3 DNA reads TGTGCCAGTAGATCTCCCGGACAGGGGGGCAATCAGCCCCAGCATTTT. The full variable domain, completed using reference TRBV19 and TRBJ1-5, is DGGITQSPKYLFRKEGQNVTLSCEQNLNHDAMYWYRQDPGQGLRLIYYSQIVNDFQKGDIAEGYSVSREKKESFPLTVTSAQKNPTAFYLCASRSPGQGGNQPQHFGDGTRLSIL.

The rearrangement uses TRBV5-5 and TRBJ1-5; D is uncertain. CDR3 length: 13 residues. Germline V CDR1 and CDR2: SGHKS, YYEKEE (reference sequence). The V end was cut by 4 bases, the J end by 3 bases, with 8 bases between. In DNA, the CDR3 is TGTGCCAGCAGCCTTAATGTCAATCAGCCCCAGCATTTT. It translates to CASSLNVNQPQHF.

The CDR3 loop is CASSQRTPGRDSYEQYF. Here the CDR3 DNA reads TGCGCCAGCAGCCAAAGGACTCCAGGTCGAGACTCCTACGAGCAGTACTTC. The rearrangement links TRBV4-3 to TRBJ2-7; tentative D call: TRBD2 (5 bases). The CDR3 length is 17 residues. The V gene lost 2 bases and the J gene lost 0 bases, with 17 bases spanning the gap. Germline V lookup: CDR1 LGHNA, CDR2 YSLEER.

The V and J genes are TRBV2 and TRBJ2-6, with no clear D. The ends were cut back, 1 base at V and 0 bases at J, with 4 bases in the middle. The CDR3 has 15 amino acids. Looked up from germline, CDR1 is SNHLY and CDR2 is FYNNEI. CDR3 in amino acids: CASSEGGSGANVLTF. CDR3 nucleotides: TGTGCCAGCAGTGAAGGGGGCTCTGGGGCCAACGTCCTGACTTTC.

V is TRBV5-4 and J is TRBJ1-1; D might be TRBD1 (6 bases). Germline CDR1 and CDR2: SGHNT and YYREEE (reference sequence). Trimming stripped 4 bases from V and 0 bases from J, with 10 bases between. The CDR3 spans 14 residues. CDR3 coding DNA: TGTGCCAGCAGCAACAGGGCCCTGAACACTGAAGCTTTCTTT. This encodes CASSNRALNTEAFF.

The CDR3 here is CASSSSGGRALNTQYF. CDR3 bases: TGTGCCAGCAGCTCGTCTGGCGGGAGGGCCCTGAATACGCAGTATTTT. This chain links TRBV5-4 with TRBJ2-3; 9 bases match TRBD2. Trimming removed 3 bases from V and 7 bases from J; junction bases left unmatched: 12. This CDR3 region has 16 residues. Germline loops: CDR1 SGHNT, CDR2 YYREEE (reference sequence). The full variable domain, its missing parts supplied by reference TRBV5-4 and TRBJ2-3, is ETGVTQSPTHLIKTRGQQVTLRCSSQSGHNTVSWYQQALGQGPQFIFQYYREEENGRGNFPPRFSGLQFPNYSSELNVNALELDDSALYLCASSSSGGRALNTQYFGPGTRLTVL.

The chain links TRBV27 to TRBJ2-1; 7 nucleotides align to TRBD2. Looked up from germline, CDR1 is MNHEY and CDR2 is SMNVEV (reference sequence). This CDR3 contains 15 residues. The V segment lost 5 bases and the J segment 8 bases; nucleotides outside the gene matches: 12. The CDR3 is CASSEPGLPMDEQFF. The CDR3 nucleotides read TGTGCCAGCAGTGAACCGGGACTACCCATGGATGAGCAGTTCTTC.